This is a list of T cell receptor beta chains from one sample in a study of blood T cell repertoires in COVID-19. Sequenced by immunoSEQ multiplex PCR; TCRdb stores in-frame clones only, minus some. The data contain more than 300,000 clones, around 86% of them singletons. The sample consisted of peripheral blood. The receptor set was obtained from a woman in her forties or fifties with acute or convalescent COVID-19. The CDR3 runs from the conserved cysteine through the conserved F or W. Each record gives: CDR3 DNA, CDR3 protein, V gene, D gene, clone size, J gene. D genes are given only for firm matches. Only part of the rows carry a size: once, few, many, or a class if the clone is expanded.

DNA: TGTGCCAGCAGCTTAGAAGCCAACTGGGCCGGCGCAGATACGCAGTATTTT
CDR3: CASSLEANWAGADTQYF
V: TRBV7-2
D: -
size: -
J: TRBJ2-3

DNA: TGTGCCAGCAGCCCATATAGCTCACTTTCCTACGAGCAGTACTTC
CDR3: CASSPYSSLSYEQYF
V: TRBV28
D: -
size: few
J: TRBJ2-7

DNA: TGTGCCAGCTCACCTGCGACAGTTGAAAAACTGTTTTTT
CDR3: CASSPATVEKLFF
V: TRBV18
D: -
size: -
J: TRBJ1-4

DNA: TGTGCCAGCAGGACCCTCGGGACAGACCATGGCTACACCTTC
CDR3: CASRTLGTDHGYTF
V: TRBV27
D: TRBD1
size: -
J: TRBJ1-2

DNA: TGTGCCAGCAGCTTAATGGCCGCGGGACTCCCCGCCAGCGAGCAGTACTTC
CDR3: CASSLMAAGLPASEQYF
V: TRBV7-2
D: -
size: -
J: TRBJ2-7

DNA: TGTGCCAGCAGCTTAGCACTAAACCGGAACAATGAGCAGTTCTTC
CDR3: CASSLALNRNNEQFF
V: TRBV7-3
D: -
size: -
J: TRBJ2-1

DNA: TGTGCCTGGGTACCCCTTTGCGGGGGGGATACGCAGTATTTT
CDR3: CAWVPLCGGDTQYF
V: TRBV30
D: TRBD2
size: once
J: TRBJ2-3

DNA: TGCGCCAGCAGCCAAGACGGAGGGTTTGGCTACAATGAGCAGTTCTTC
CDR3: CASSQDGGFGYNEQFF
V: TRBV4-1
D: -
size: once
J: TRBJ2-1

DNA: TGTGCCAGCAGGTTGACAGATTCCTACAATGAGCAGTTCTTC
CDR3: CASRLTDSYNEQFF
V: TRBV2
D: -
size: -
J: TRBJ2-1

DNA: TGCGCCAGCAGCCAAGTTGGCGGGAGGGTCTTTTATGAGCAGTTCTTC
CDR3: CASSQVGGRVFYEQFF
V: TRBV4-3
D: TRBD2
size: -
J: TRBJ2-1

DNA: TGTGCCAGCTCACTAGGACAGTTTAATGAAAAACTGTTTTTT
CDR3: CASSLGQFNEKLFF
V: TRBV18
D: -
size: -
J: TRBJ1-4

DNA: TGCAGCGTCCGACGGACAGGGGGCGTGGGCACTGAAGCTTTCTTT
CDR3: CSVRRTGGVGTEAFF
V: TRBV29-1
D: TRBD1
size: -
J: TRBJ1-1

DNA: TGTGCCATCAGTGAGCAATCACAGGGGGCGGCACCCCTCCACTTT
CDR3: CAISEQSQGAAPLHF
V: TRBV10-3
D: TRBD1
size: -
J: TRBJ1-6

DNA: TGTGCCAGTAGTATCCCCGGGACTAGCAGCTACAATGAGCAGTTCTTC
CDR3: CASSIPGTSSYNEQFF
V: TRBV19
D: TRBD2
size: -
J: TRBJ2-1

DNA: TGCAGCCCCCAAGGGGGTTACGAGCAGTACTTC
CDR3: CSPQGGYEQYF
V: TRBV20-1
D: -
size: -
J: TRBJ2-7

DNA: TGCGCCAGCAGCCAAGAGGCTAGCAGACACAATGAGCAGTTCTTC
CDR3: CASSQEASRHNEQFF
V: TRBV4-1
D: -
size: -
J: TRBJ2-1

DNA: TGTGCCAGCAGCCCAGGACAGCTAGGTGGGACCACCTATGGCTACACCTTC
CDR3: CASSPGQLGGTTYGYTF
V: TRBV7-2
D: -
size: -
J: TRBJ1-2

DNA: TGTGCCAGCAGCTTATCTAGCGGGATAATGGAGACCCAGTACTTC
CDR3: CASSLSSGIMETQYF
V: TRBV11-2
D: TRBD2
size: once
J: TRBJ2-5

DNA: TGTGCCACCAGAGGGACACCCCACAATGAGCAGTTCTTC
CDR3: CATRGTPHNEQFF
V: TRBV24-1
D: -
size: -
J: TRBJ2-1

DNA: TGTGCCAGCAGCCCTAAACGGGAGGCAGATACGCAGTATTTT
CDR3: CASSPKREADTQYF
V: TRBV7-2
D: TRBD2
size: -
J: TRBJ2-3

DNA: TGTGCCAGCAGTTTCGGACAGGGTGTCTCCTACGAGCAGTACTTC
CDR3: CASSFGQGVSYEQYF
V: TRBV6-5
D: TRBD1
size: -
J: TRBJ2-7

DNA: TGTGCCAGCAGTTACTCGATAGCGGCTAGCACAGATACGCAGTATTTT
CDR3: CASSYSIAASTDTQYF
V: TRBV6-2/TRBV6-3
D: -
size: -
J: TRBJ2-3

DNA: TGTGCCAGCAGCCGTTCAGGGGGCCCCGCTACCTATAATTCACCCCTCCACTTT
CDR3: CASSRSGGPATYNSPLHF
V: TRBV3-1/TRBV3-2
D: TRBD1
size: once
J: TRBJ1-6

DNA: TGTGCCAGCTCACCACCCAGTTCTACAGATACGCAGTATTTT
CDR3: CASSPPSSTDTQYF
V: TRBV18
D: -
size: -
J: TRBJ2-3

DNA: TGTGCCAGCAGCTTAGACAGGTTCACAGATACGCAGTATTTT
CDR3: CASSLDRFTDTQYF
V: TRBV7-2
D: -
size: -
J: TRBJ2-3

DNA: TGTGCCAGCAGCCAAGATCGGGGGGCCGGGCCCCAGCATTTT
CDR3: CASSQDRGAGPQHF
V: TRBV3-1/TRBV3-2
D: -
size: -
J: TRBJ1-5

DNA: TGTGCCAGCAGATCGGGGGAGTCGTGGGGCTACGAGCAGTACTTC
CDR3: CASRSGESWGYEQYF
V: TRBV27
D: -
size: few
J: TRBJ2-7

DNA: TGTGCCAGTAGTATCATACTGAGATATGGCTACACCTTC
CDR3: CASSIILRYGYTF
V: TRBV19
D: -
size: -
J: TRBJ1-2

DNA: TGTGCCACCAGCAGGCTCGGGGGGGCAATGGCTAATGAAAAACTGTTTTTT
CDR3: CATSRLGGAMANEKLFF
V: TRBV15
D: -
size: -
J: TRBJ1-4

DNA: TGTGCCAGCAGGGAAGCGGGAGGGCTACTCGAGCAGTACTTC
CDR3: CASREAGGLLEQYF
V: TRBV2
D: TRBD2
size: few
J: TRBJ2-7

DNA: TGCGCCAGCAGCCTTGGACAGGGGGTAAGAGAAAAACTGTTTTTT
CDR3: CASSLGQGVREKLFF
V: TRBV4-1
D: TRBD1
size: -
J: TRBJ1-4

DNA: TGTGCCAGCAGTTCCCGACAGGGGGGGAGCGATGAGCAGTTCTTC
CDR3: CASSSRQGGSDEQFF
V: TRBV27
D: TRBD1
size: few
J: TRBJ2-1

DNA: TGTGCCAGCAGATCTGTCAATGAGCAGTTCTTC
CDR3: CASRSVNEQFF
V: TRBV7-9
D: -
size: few
J: TRBJ2-1

DNA: TGTGCCATCAGTGAGTCTTGGGGCGGAAACTATGGCTACACCTTC
CDR3: CAISESWGGNYGYTF
V: TRBV10-3
D: -
size: few
J: TRBJ1-2

DNA: TGTGCCAGCAGCTTGGCCAGGGATCAGCCCCAGCATTTT
CDR3: CASSLARDQPQHF
V: TRBV5-8
D: -
size: -
J: TRBJ1-5

DNA: TGTGCCAGCAGCCAAGGAATTAGCGGGATCGGCACCGGGGAGCTGTTTTTT
CDR3: CASSQGISGIGTGELFF
V: TRBV3-1/TRBV3-2
D: TRBD2
size: -
J: TRBJ2-2

DNA: TGTGCCAGCAGTTTACCGGGGTTTGGCGAGCAGTACTTC
CDR3: CASSLPGFGEQYF
V: TRBV27
D: -
size: -
J: TRBJ2-7

DNA: TGTGCCAGCAGTCCCCTACCCCCCGGGGAGCTGTTTTTT
CDR3: CASSPLPPGELFF
V: TRBV27
D: -
size: -
J: TRBJ2-2

DNA: TGCGCCAGCAGCCAAGGGGCAGGCTCCTATAATTCACCCCTCCACTTT
CDR3: CASSQGAGSYNSPLHF
V: TRBV4-3
D: -
size: -
J: TRBJ1-6

DNA: TGCGCCAGCAGCTTGCAGGTGACCCAAGAGACCCAGTACTTC
CDR3: CASSLQVTQETQYF
V: TRBV5-1
D: -
size: -
J: TRBJ2-5

DNA: TGTGCCTGGAGTTATGGGGGCTGGGGAAAACTGTTTTTT
CDR3: CAWSYGGWGKLFF
V: TRBV30
D: -
size: -
J: TRBJ1-4

DNA: TGTGCCAGTAGTGGAGAGTTCGCCTACAATGAGCAGTTCTTC
CDR3: CASSGEFAYNEQFF
V: TRBV19
D: -
size: -
J: TRBJ2-1

DNA: TGTGCCAGTAGTATTCAGGGGTGGAATGAGCAGTTCTTC
CDR3: CASSIQGWNEQFF
V: TRBV19
D: -
size: -
J: TRBJ2-1

DNA: TGTGCCAGCAGTTTAAGGTTCAGGGGTGAAGGGCCCCAGCATTTT
CDR3: CASSLRFRGEGPQHF
V: TRBV28
D: -
size: -
J: TRBJ1-5

DNA: TGTGCCAGCAGCTTAGTTTCGGGAGTATACGAGCAGTACTTC
CDR3: CASSLVSGVYEQYF
V: TRBV7-2
D: -
size: -
J: TRBJ2-7

DNA: TGTGCCAGTAGTATCGTGTTAGGCAGGGGGTCAGCGACTAGCGGTGCCCATGAGCAGTTCTTC
CDR3: CASSIVLGRGSATSGAHEQFF
V: TRBV19
D: TRBD2
size: -
J: TRBJ2-1

DNA: TGTGCCAGCAGCCCAGGACTAGTATACACCGGGGAGCTGTTTTTT
CDR3: CASSPGLVYTGELFF
V: TRBV2
D: TRBD2
size: -
J: TRBJ2-2

DNA: TGTGCCAGCAGTTTAAACAGGGACACTGAAGCTTTCTTT
CDR3: CASSLNRDTEAFF
V: TRBV12-3/TRBV12-4
D: -
size: -
J: TRBJ1-1

DNA: TGCGCCAGCAGCCTGCGGGGGGGGCTAGGACAGCCCCAGCATTTT
CDR3: CASSLRGGLGQPQHF
V: TRBV5-1
D: -
size: -
J: TRBJ1-5

DNA: TGTGCCAGCAGTCACAGGGTCTATGGCTACACCTTC
CDR3: CASSHRVYGYTF
V: TRBV28
D: -
size: -
J: TRBJ1-2

DNA: TGTGCCAGCAGTGGGACACACAATCAGCCCCAGCATTTT
CDR3: CASSGTHNQPQHF
V: TRBV2
D: -
size: -
J: TRBJ1-5

DNA: TGTGCCTGGAGTGGCAAACAGGCCACCGGGGAGCTGTTTTTT
CDR3: CAWSGKQATGELFF
V: TRBV30
D: -
size: -
J: TRBJ2-2

DNA: TGTGCCAGCAGAGGGGACTGGGGACGCCCTCACAATGAGCAGTTCTTC
CDR3: CASRGDWGRPHNEQFF
V: TRBV27
D: -
size: -
J: TRBJ2-1

DNA: TGTGCCAGTAGTATAAAGCCGCAGGGGGCGTTCCCCCACGAGCAGTACTTC
CDR3: CASSIKPQGAFPHEQYF
V: TRBV19
D: TRBD1
size: -
J: TRBJ2-7

DNA: TGTGCCTGGAGGGGGACAGGCCTGGGGGGAACAGATACGCAGTATTTT
CDR3: CAWRGTGLGGTDTQYF
V: TRBV30
D: TRBD1
size: -
J: TRBJ2-3

DNA: TGTGCCAGCAGTTTATCACAGCCCGGGGCTAATGAAAAACTGTTTTTT
CDR3: CASSLSQPGANEKLFF
V: TRBV28
D: -
size: -
J: TRBJ1-4

DNA: TGTGCCAGCAGCACAAGCGGGAGGACAATCTCCTACGAGCAGTACTTC
CDR3: CASSTSGRTISYEQYF
V: TRBV7-2
D: TRBD2
size: -
J: TRBJ2-7

DNA: TGTGCCAGTAGTATGACTAGCGCCCAAGAGACCCAGTACTTC
CDR3: CASSMTSAQETQYF
V: TRBV19
D: TRBD2
size: -
J: TRBJ2-5

DNA: TGTGCCAGCAGCCCGCGGGGTGCCTCCTACAATGAGCAGTTCTTC
CDR3: CASSPRGASYNEQFF
V: TRBV7-6
D: -
size: few
J: TRBJ2-1

DNA: TGTGCCAGCAGCTTAGGTAGACAGAACACTGAAGCTTTCTTT
CDR3: CASSLGRQNTEAFF
V: TRBV7-2
D: -
size: -
J: TRBJ1-1